The 21 T cell receptor beta chains below were found in one sample sequenced in a study of T cells after yellow fever vaccination. A single record per CDR3 protein comes from TCRdb applying MiXCR to the 5' RACE reads. This table holds some 100,000 distinct CDR3 sequences, about 7.2% found once. Sequenced here: CD4+ T cells sorted from PBMCs, sampled roughly 47 days after the first yellow fever vaccination. The receptors shown here come from a man aged 18 to 30 who received the YFV17D yellow fever vaccine.

This clonotype was found many times. The chain employs TRBV7-9 and TRBJ2-1; D ambiguous. CDR1 and CDR2 (germline): SEHNR, FQNEAQ (reference sequence). The CDR3 contains 12 residues. The V and J ends lost 2 bases and 6 bases respectively, with 5 bases between them. The CDR3 DNA reads as TGTGCCAGCAGCTTAAGAGTCAATGAGCAGTTCTTC. It yields the protein CASSLRVNEQFF. Variable domain in full (rest from reference TRBV7-9 and TRBJ2-1): DTGVSQNPRHKITKRGQNVTFRCDPISEHNRLYWYRQTLGQGPEFLTYFQNEAQLEKSRLLSDRFSAERPKGSFSTLEIQRTEQGDSAMYLCASSLRVNEQFFGPGTRLTVL.

In regard to this clonotype: Possible read error: a much larger clone is one base away. The chain combines TRBV15 with TRBJ2-2; D remains ambiguous. This CDR3 has 15 residues. From germline, CDR1 is LNHNV and CDR2 YYDKDF (reference sequence). Trimming left V 0 bases short and J 6 bases short, with 11 bases between. The CDR3 sequence: CATSRDLPGAGELFF. CDR3 coding DNA: TGTGCCACCAGCAGAGATTTACCGGGCGCCGGGGAGCTGTTTTTT.

On this clonotype: A much larger clone sits a single nucleotide away, making a read error possible. The V gene is TRBV29-1, the J gene TRBJ1-1; D remains ambiguous. The CDR3 has 13 amino acids. The germline CDR1 and CDR2 sequences are SQVTM and ANQGSEA. Trimming took 5 bases from V and 0 from J, leaving 10 bases between them. The CDR3 nucleotides are TGCAGCGTTATACAGACCATGAACACTGAAGCTTTCTTT. Its protein is CSVIQTMNTEAFF.

Many counts were recorded for this clonotype. This sequence joins TRBV3-1 and TRBJ2-3; 12 bases agree with TRBD2. The junction had 6 bases not matched to a gene; V was cut back by 4 bases and J by 7 bases. The germline CDR1 and CDR2 sequences are LGHDT and YNNKEL (reference sequence). The CDR3 totals 15 residues. The CDR3, as DNA: TGTGCCAGCAGCCCCAGCGGACTAGCGGGGCATACGCAGTATTTT. Translating it yields CASSPSGLAGHTQYF.

This clonotype turned up a few times. J is TRBJ2-7 and V is TRBV20-1, with D possibly TRBD2 on 7 matching bases. CDR3 length equals 15 residues. Trimming cost V 5 bases and J 3 bases, with 20 bases left between them. Germline-derived CDR1 and CDR2 are DFQATT and SNEGSKA (reference sequence). The CDR3 coding sequence is TGCAGTGCTCGAGGTTCGGGGGGCCCTTTCTACGAGCAGTACTTC. It is translated as CSARGSGGPFYEQYF.

The table lists this clonotype with a few counts. The chain employs TRBV3-1 and TRBJ2-3; D is uncertain. V shed 4 bases and J shed 3 bases, with 5 bases lying between them. Germline V gene sequence: CDR1 LGHDT, CDR2 YNNKEL (reference sequence). The CDR3 covers 12 residues. CDR3 residues: CASSPRTDTQYF. The CDR3 bases are TGTGCCAGCAGCCCCAGGACAGATACGCAGTATTTT.

This clonotype showed up many times. The rearrangement links TRBV20-1 to TRBJ2-3; D may correspond to TRBD1 or TRBD2 (7 bases each). The CDR3 loop spans 16 amino acids. V lost 6 bases and J 5 bases, leaving 24 bases between the germline ends. Germline CDR1 DFQATT, CDR2 SNEGSKA (reference sequence). The CDR3 region has the DNA TGCAGTGCCACACGCGGGGGAGGGGGCCATAGAGATACGCAGTATTTT. Its translation is CSATRGGGGHRDTQYF.

This clonotype appeared many times. This chain links TRBV7-8 with TRBJ1-4; TRBD1 matches at 7 bases. V gave up 6 bases and J gave up 7 bases; unmatched junction bases: 20. This CDR3 is built from 18 residues. Per germline, CDR1 SGHVS and CDR2 FQNEAQ. This CDR3 reads CASRRTRGGERAAEKLFF. In DNA, the CDR3 is TGTGCCAGCAGACGTACGAGAGGGGGCGAGAGGGCGGCTGAAAAACTGTTTTTT.

The sample holds a few counts of this clonotype. The rearrangement links TRBV24-1 to TRBJ2-1; D gene unclear. The CDR3 contains 11 residues. Germline CDR1 reads KGHDR; CDR2 reads SFDVKD. Trimming cost V 9 bases and J 4 bases, with 6 bases left between them. The CDR3 bases are TGTGCCACCGAGTTTTACAATGAGCAGTTCTTC. It is translated as CATEFYNEQFF.

This clonotype was observed at least ten times. The chain combines TRBV6-1 with TRBJ2-2; no definite D call. Per germline, CDR1 MNHNS and CDR2 SASEGT. CDR3 length: 13 residues. Trimming cost V 1 base and J 6 bases, with 6 bases left between them. This CDR3 is CASSEEGAGELFF. CDR3 DNA: TGTGCCAGCAGTGAAGAGGGCGCCGGGGAGCTGTTTTTT.

This clonotype was picked up many times. The chain joins TRBV29-1 to TRBJ2-3; a weak D match, TRBD1 (5 bases). Germline V CDR1 and CDR2: SQVTM, ANQGSEA. Deletions cut 4 bases from V and 4 bases from J, with 12 bases between. The length of the CDR3 is 13 residues. The CDR3 bases are TGCAGCGTTGGTGGGGCCATTCCAGATACGCAGTATTTT. Translated: CSVGGAIPDTQYF.

V gene TRBV24-1 combines with J gene TRBJ2-2; TRBD1 matches 10 bases. The CDR3 sequence is 16 residues long. The V gene's germline CDR1 is KGHDR and CDR2 SFDVKD. Unmatched junction bases numbered 5, after V lost 3 bases and J lost 5 bases. The CDR3 nucleotides read TGTGCCACCAGTGATCGGGGGACAGGGGTGACCGGGGAGCTGTTTTTT. Amino acid sequence: CATSDRGTGVTGELFF.

This clonotype was seen repeatedly, ten times or more. This chain joins TRBV27 and TRBJ1-1; D ambiguous. The CDR3 runs to 12 residues. The germline V gene encodes CDR1 MNHEY and CDR2 SMNVEV (reference sequence). V was pared by 7 bases and J by 5 bases, with 11 bases between. The DNA for the CDR3 is TGTGCCAGCAAGGCGGAGGCGACTGAAGCTTTCTTT. Protein product: CASKAEATEAFF.

This clonotype has only a few counts. The chain employs TRBV4-1 and TRBJ1-3, with D possibly TRBD1 on 5 matching bases. The CDR3 consists of 18 residues. Germline lookup yields CDR1 MGHRA and CDR2 YSYEKL. The ends were cut back, 4 bases at V and 2 bases at J, with 21 bases in the middle. The CDR3 DNA is TGCGCCAGCAGCCCATGGGAGGAGGGGCACCCAACTGGAAACACCATATATTTT. Amino acids: CASSPWEEGHPTGNTIYF.

Worth noting for this clonotype: A read error may be the cause here, since a much bigger clone is one base away. The chain carries TRBV12-3 or TRBV12-4 and TRBJ2-4, with TRBD1 identical over 9 bases. The CDR3 spans 15 residues. CDR3 amino acids: CSSSLTGQGSGIQYF. The CDR3 nucleotides are TGTTCCAGCAGTTTAACGGGACAGGGCAGCGGTATTCAGTACTTC.

This clonotype was found many times. The rearrangement uses TRBV7-9 and TRBJ2-5; 8 nucleotides line up with TRBD2. This CDR3 region has 16 residues. CDR1 and CDR2 (germline): SEHNR, FQNEAQ (reference sequence). Trimming removed 0 bases from V and 4 bases from J; junction bases left unmatched: 7. The CDR3 DNA reads as TGTGCCAGCAGCTTAGCGCCGGGGGGGCCTGGAGAGACCCAGTACTTC. Translating it yields CASSLAPGGPGETQYF.

In the case of this clonotype: A much more abundant neighbour one base away suggests this may be a read error. V usage is TRBV6-2 or TRBV6-3 and J usage is TRBJ2-7; possible D gene TRBD1, 5 bases. The germline V gene encodes CDR1 MNHEY and CDR2 SVGEGT. V lost 4 bases and J 1 base, leaving 11 bases between the germline ends. The CDR3 runs 14 residues. In DNA form, the CDR3 reads TGTGCCAGCAGTTCGATAACAGGTTCCTACGAGCAGTACTTC. Translated: CASSSITGSYEQYF.

This clonotype was counted at least ten times. The chain recombines TRBV7-9 with TRBJ1-1; D is perhaps TRBD1 (5 bases). Trimming stripped 3 bases from V and 4 bases from J, with 9 bases between. Germline lookup yields CDR1 SEHNR and CDR2 FQNEAQ (reference sequence). This CDR3 is built from 13 residues. The CDR3 region is CASSFGASTEAFF. The CDR3 DNA is TGTGCCAGCAGCTTCGGGGCGAGCACTGAAGCTTTCTTT. Full variable domain (rest looked up from reference TRBV7-9 and TRBJ1-1): DTGVSQNPRHKITKRGQNVTFRCDPISEHNRLYWYRQTLGQGPEFLTYFQNEAQLEKSRLLSDRFSAERPKGSFSTLEIQRTEQGDSAMYLCASSFGASTEAFFGQGTRLTVV.

The sample holds a few counts of this clonotype. The chain couples TRBV5-1 to TRBJ1-4; TRBD1 aligns across 7 bases. The CDR3 spans 14 residues. Germline CDR1 SGHRS, CDR2 YFSETQ. With V trimmed by 7 bases and J by 0 bases, 3 bases remained unmatched. The CDR3 DNA sequence: TGCGCCAGCTCAGGGGGATCAACTAATGAAAAACTGTTTTTT. Residues: CASSGGSTNEKLFF.

This clonotype was seen ten or more times. The chain recombines TRBV7-2 with TRBJ2-7; 8 bases are shared with TRBD2. V shed 5 bases and J 8 bases; nucleotides not matched to a gene: 14. Germline CDR1 reads SGHTA; CDR2 reads FQGNSA. CDR3 size: 15 residues. The CDR3 sequence: CASSRGGSGGPQQYF. CDR3 nucleotide sequence: TGTGCCAGCAGCCGGGGGGGCAGTGGGGGGCCCCAGCAGTACTTC.

This clonotype was detected ten times or more. V is TRBV3-1 and J is TRBJ1-1; a weak D match, TRBD1 (5 bases). The CDR3 has 13 residues. V gave up 3 bases and J gave up 5 bases, with 10 bases separating them. CDR1 and CDR2 from the germline V gene are LGHDT and YNNKEL (reference sequence). CDR3 nucleotide sequence: TGTGCCAGCAGCCACGCGGGGGGAACTGAAGCTTTCTTT. Encoded protein: CASSHAGGTEAFF.